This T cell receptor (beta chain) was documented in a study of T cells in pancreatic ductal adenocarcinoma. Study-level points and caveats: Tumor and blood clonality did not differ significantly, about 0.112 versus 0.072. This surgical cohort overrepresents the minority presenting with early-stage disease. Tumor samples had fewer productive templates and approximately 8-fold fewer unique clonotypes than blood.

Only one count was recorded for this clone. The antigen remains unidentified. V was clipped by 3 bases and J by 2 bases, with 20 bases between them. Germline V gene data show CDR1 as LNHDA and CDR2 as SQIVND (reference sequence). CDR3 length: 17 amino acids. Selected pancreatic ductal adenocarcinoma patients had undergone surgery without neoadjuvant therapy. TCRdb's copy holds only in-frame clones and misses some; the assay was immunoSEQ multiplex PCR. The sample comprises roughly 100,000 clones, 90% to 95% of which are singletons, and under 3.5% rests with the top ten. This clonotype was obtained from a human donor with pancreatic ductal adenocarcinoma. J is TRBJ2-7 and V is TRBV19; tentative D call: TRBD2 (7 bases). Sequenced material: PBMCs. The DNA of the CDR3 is TGTGCCAGTAGTATCGCCCCAGGGGCGGGAGTCCCCTACGAGCAGTACTTC. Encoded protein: CASSIAPGAGVPYEQYF.